The 30 T cell receptor beta chains in this list originate from one sample, sequenced in a study of cytomegalovirus exposure and HLA in healthy donors. Primers: 60 Vbeta forward and 13 Jbeta reverse. Libraries were prepared by immunoSEQ multiplex PCR; TCRdb keeps only in-frame clonotypes and omits some of them. The sample holds some 83,000 clones; roughly 77% are singletons and the top ten take 4% to 5%. The sample taken for sequencing was PBMCs. These TCRs come from a man aged 55 to 70 in good health and CMV-seronegative.

The V call is TRBV7-8, the J call TRBJ2-3; D might be TRBD2 (7 bases). The CDR3 is made up of 14 amino acids. Germline V gene lookup returns CDR1 SGHVS and CDR2 FQNEAQ. V lost 5 bases and J 6 bases, leaving 15 bases between the germline ends. The CDR3 is CASSPRGGHDTQYF. CDR3 nucleotides: TGTGCCAGCAGCCCGAGGGGGGGGCACGATACGCAGTATTTT.

The chain has TRBV6-1 and TRBJ1-1; D possibly corresponds to TRBD1 (6 bases). Germline V CDR1 and CDR2: MNHNS, SASEGT. The CDR3 contains 14 residues. Between the trimmed V and J ends, which lost 4 bases and 10 bases, there was a span of 19 bases. The CDR3, as DNA: TGTGCCAGCAGTGGCATTGGGGGCGCAGAAGCAGCTTTCTTT. Its protein product is CASSGIGGAEAAFF.

The genes are TRBV30 and TRBJ1-1, with D perhaps matching TRBD1 (5 bases). V lost 3 bases and J 3 bases, leaving 20 bases between the germline ends. From germline, CDR1 is GTSNPN and CDR2 SVGIG (reference sequence). The CDR3 has 16 residues. CDR3 sequence reads: CAWSFGGGIGDTEAFF. DNA of the CDR3: TGTGCCTGGAGCTTCGGGGGAGGGATTGGAGACACTGAAGCTTTCTTT. The variable domain in full, completed from reference TRBV30 and TRBJ1-1, reads SQTIHQWPATLVQPVGSPLSLECTVEGTSNPNLYWYRQAAGRGLQLLFYSVGIGQISSEVPQNLSASRPQDRQFILSSKKLLLSDSGFYLCAWSFGGGIGDTEAFFGQGTRLTVV.

The chain recombines TRBV6-5 with TRBJ2-1; 10 nucleotides line up with TRBD2. CDR3 length: 15 residues. Germline CDR1 MNHEY, CDR2 SVGAGI. V was clipped by 5 bases and J by 6 bases; unmatched bases: 7. The CDR3 bases are TGTGCCAGCAGTGTCGTACTAGCGGGGTTCAATGAGCAGTTCTTC. Residues: CASSVVLAGFNEQFF.

The chain employs TRBV6-1 and TRBJ2-1; possibly TRBD1 for D (5 bases). Germline V gene sequence: CDR1 MNHNS, CDR2 SASEGT. V was shortened by 4 bases and J by 4 bases, with 8 bases between the two germline ends. CDR3 size: 13 residues. The CDR3 is CASSATGYNEQFF. In nucleotides, the CDR3 is TGTGCCAGCAGTGCTACAGGTTACAATGAGCAGTTCTTC.

The J gene is TRBJ2-5, the V gene TRBV4-2; TRBD2 matches 12 bases. Germline V gene data show CDR1 as LGHNA and CDR2 as YNFKEQ. The V gene end was trimmed by 0 bases and the J gene end by 5 bases; junction bases not matched to a gene: 7. The CDR3 runs 17 residues. The CDR3 region is CASSQDSSGGARETQYF. Here the CDR3 DNA reads TGTGCCAGCAGCCAAGATTCTAGCGGGGGGGCCAGGGAGACCCAGTACTTC.

By share, this clone counts as medium-sized. The V call is TRBV6-1, the J call TRBJ1-4; no reliable D call. CDR1 MNHNS and CDR2 SASEGT come from the germline V gene. V lost 2 bases and J 8 bases, leaving 15 bases between the germline ends. The length of the CDR3 is 15 residues. The CDR3 DNA sequence: TGTGCCAGCAGTGAATCTATGACGGGCGGGGAAAAACTGTTTTTT. Its translation is CASSESMTGGEKLFF.

The V and J genes are TRBV6-5 and TRBJ1-1; D call uncertain. Trimming took 2 bases from V and 6 from J, leaving 16 bases between them. This CDR3 spans 15 amino acids. Germline CDR1 is MNHEY and CDR2 is SVGAGI. DNA of the CDR3: TGTGCCAGCAGTTACGGTTCCCCAGCCAGCGCTGAAGCTTTCTTT. The encoded protein is CASSYGSPASAEAFF.

This chain connects TRBV2 to TRBJ2-3; D possibly corresponds to TRBD1 (6 bases). CDR1 and CDR2 from the germline V gene are SNHLY and FYNNEI. The CDR3 contains 15 residues. V was trimmed by 8 bases and J by 2 bases, leaving 17 bases between them. CDR3 protein: CASGGTGLLTDTQYF. For the CDR3, the DNA is TGTGCCAGCGGAGGAACAGGGCTACTCACAGATACGCAGTATTTT.

The chain is built from TRBV6-1 and TRBJ1-6, with 12 bases fitting TRBD1. The germline CDR1 and CDR2 sequences are MNHNS and SASEGT. Trimming cost V 3 bases and J 9 bases; bases outside gene matches: 12. CDR3 length: 18 amino acids. CDR3 bases: TGTGCCAGCAGTGAGGGGACAGGGGGCTTAGATTGGGGTTCACCCCTCCACTTT. This gives the protein CASSEGTGGLDWGSPLHF.

In its sample, this clone was seen a few times. V and J are TRBV11-2 and TRBJ2-1, with TRBD1 identical over 8 bases. The CDR3 runs to 14 residues. Germline V gives CDR1 SGHAT, CDR2 FQNNGV. Germline trimming cut 5 bases from V and 7 bases from J; bases unmatched to any gene: 7. The CDR3 DNA sequence: TGTGCCAGCAGCCTGACAGGGGAAAGTAATGAGCAGTTCTTC. Encoded protein: CASSLTGESNEQFF.

V gene TRBV6-4 combines with J gene TRBJ2-5; possible D gene TRBD2, 7 bases. The V end was cut by 2 bases, the J end by 11 bases, with 21 bases between. Germline-derived CDR1 and CDR2 are MRHNA and SNTAGT. The CDR3 runs to 15 residues. Here the CDR3 DNA reads TGTGCCAGCAGTGACGGAGGGGGGGGCGCGGCGGAGCAGTACTTC. This sequence encodes CASSDGGGGAAEQYF.

This CDR3 reads CAWSIDRGTEHF. The CDR3 bases are TGTGCCTGGAGTATCGACAGGGGGACCGAGCATTTT. The chain employs TRBV30 and TRBJ1-5; 9 positions match TRBD1. The CDR3 extends over 12 amino acids. Germline CDR1 reads GTSNPN; CDR2 reads SVGIG (reference sequence). Unmatched junction bases numbered 7, after V lost 2 bases and J lost 14 bases.

V is TRBV6-6 and J is TRBJ2-3; TRBD2 is a possible D gene (7 bases). The CDR3 is 13 residues long. CDR1 and CDR2 from the germline V gene are MNHNY and SVGAGI (reference sequence). Trimming removed 7 bases at V and 6 bases at J, with 14 bases between. In DNA form, the CDR3 reads TGTGCCAGCATCTACGAGGGGGGGGATACGCAGTATTTT. Residues: CASIYEGGDTQYF.

The chain links TRBV29-1 to TRBJ2-5; TRBD1 is a possible D gene (6 bases). The V gene lost 3 bases and the J gene lost 5 bases, with 13 bases spanning the gap. This CDR3 contains 13 residues. CDR1 is SQVTM, CDR2 ANQGSEA, per germline. The CDR3 protein is CSVEEQGTETQYF. CDR3 nucleotides: TGCAGCGTTGAGGAACAGGGTACGGAGACCCAGTACTTC.

The chain joins TRBV4-1 to TRBJ2-3; 13 bases map to TRBD2. The CDR3 length is 18 residues. Germline assignment: CDR1 MGHRA and CDR2 YSYEKL. Trimming cost V 1 base and J 6 bases; bases outside gene matches: 10. The CDR3 is CASSQAPTSGGAQDTQYF. The DNA of the CDR3 is TGCGCCAGCAGCCAAGCCCCTACTAGCGGGGGGGCCCAGGATACGCAGTATTTT.

The J gene is TRBJ2-7, the V gene TRBV4-1; D gene uncertain. This CDR3 contains 14 residues. V was trimmed by 0 bases and J by 2 bases, leaving 8 bases between them. Per germline, CDR1 MGHRA and CDR2 YSYEKL. CDR3 nucleotides: TGCGCCAGCAGCCAAGAGGCAGGCCCCTACGAGCAGTACTTC. This sequence encodes CASSQEAGPYEQYF.

V and J are TRBV7-9 and TRBJ1-1, with a possible D match to TRBD1 (5 bases). The CDR3 loop spans 15 amino acids. CDR1 and CDR2 (germline): SEHNR, FQNEAQ (reference sequence). Trimming shortened V by 5 bases and J by 1 base, and 14 bases separated the two germline ends. CDR3 DNA sequence: TGTGCCAGCAGCCCCTCAGGGTCCGCGAACACTGAAGCTTTCTTT. Translated: CASSPSGSANTEAFF.

This clone has a handful of counts. CDR3 protein: CASSLEPSGRHEQYF. Here the CDR3 DNA reads TGCGCCAGCAGCTTGGAGCCTAGCGGACGGCACGAGCAGTACTTC. The chain links TRBV5-1 to TRBJ2-7; 7 bases line up with TRBD2. V was pared by 0 bases and J by 5 bases, with 8 bases of the junction left unmatched. Germline V CDR1 and CDR2: SGHRS, YFSETQ. The CDR3 consists of 15 residues. Based on the CDR3 plus reference TRBV5-1 and TRBJ2-7, the full variable domain is KAGVTQTPRYLIKTRGQQVTLSCSPISGHRSVSWYQQTPGQGLQFLFEYFSETQRNKGNFPGRFSGRQFSNSRSEMNVSTLELGDSALYLCASSLEPSGRHEQYFGPGTRLTVT.

V and J are TRBV7-2 and TRBJ2-5; TRBD2 agrees at 8 bases. The V and J ends lost 4 bases and 11 bases, in that order; junction bases with no gene match: 24. The CDR3 has 18 amino acids. Germline values: CDR1 SGHTA, CDR2 FQGNSA. The CDR3 DNA reads as TGTGCCAGCAGCTCCGGATGGGGGACGGGGGCGGGGGGAAGGGAGCAGTACTTC. This codes for CASSSGWGTGAGGREQYF.

This chain links TRBV2 with TRBJ2-7; 10 bases align to TRBD1. CDR3 length equals 14 residues. CDR1 is SNHLY, CDR2 FYNNEI, per germline. V shed 8 bases and J 5 bases; nucleotides not matched to a gene: 9. CDR3 DNA: TGTGCCAGCGGAGGGGGACAGGGGCCCCACGAGCAGTACTTC. This translates into CASGGGQGPHEQYF.

The chain couples TRBV27 to TRBJ2-1; TRBD1 agrees at 10 bases. Trimming at V came to 5 bases and at J to 5 bases, leaving 6 bases not matched to a gene. Germline CDR1 MNHEY, CDR2 SMNVEV (reference sequence). This CDR3 is 15 amino acids long. This CDR3 reads CASSAGTGAHNEQFF. Written as DNA, the CDR3 is TGTGCCAGCAGTGCCGGGACAGGGGCCCACAATGAGCAGTTCTTC.

In DNA, the CDR3 is TGTGCCAGTACCCCTCACGCCCCGGGCACCGGGGAGCTGTTTTTT. Its protein is CASTPHAPGTGELFF. The chain has TRBV19 and TRBJ2-2; D remains ambiguous. Trimming left V 7 bases short and J 4 bases short, with 16 bases between. The CDR3 runs 15 residues. Germline V CDR1 and CDR2: LNHDA, SQIVND (reference sequence).

This clone occurred a few times. The J gene is TRBJ2-1, the V gene TRBV5-6; 7 positions match TRBD1. Germline loops: CDR1 SGHDT, CDR2 YYEEEE. CDR3 length: 15 amino acids. V lost 4 bases, J lost 1 base, and 5 bases stayed unmatched. CDR3 sequence: CASSQGVRSYNEQFF. The CDR3 DNA is TGTGCCAGCAGCCAGGGGGTAAGGTCCTACAATGAGCAGTTCTTC.

The CDR3 sequence: CASSPQRAGGETQYF. CDR3 coding DNA: TGTGCCAGCAGCCCACAGCGCGCAGGGGGAGAGACCCAGTACTTC. V gene TRBV5-6 combines with J gene TRBJ2-5; 7 positions match TRBD1. Germline trimming cut 4 bases from V and 4 bases from J; bases unmatched to any gene: 10. CDR3 length equals 15 residues. Germline V gene sequence: CDR1 SGHDT, CDR2 YYEEEE.

This clone was recorded a few times. The rearrangement joins TRBV11-2 to TRBJ2-1, with TRBD2 identical over 13 bases. V lost 6 bases, J lost 7 bases, and 3 bases stayed unmatched. The length of the CDR3 is 14 residues. Per the germline V gene, CDR1 is SGHAT and CDR2 is FQNNGV. In nucleotides, the CDR3 is TGTGCCAGCAGTCAGGGACTAGCGGGAAATGAGCAGTTCTTC. This gives the protein CASSQGLAGNEQFF. The full variable domain, rest sourced from reference TRBV11-2 and TRBJ2-1, is EAGVAQSPRYKIIEKRQSVAFWCNPISGHATLYWYQQILGQGPKLLIQFQNNGVVDDSQLPKDRFSAERLKGVDSTLKIQPAKLEDSAVYLCASSQGLAGNEQFFGPGTRLTVL.

V gene TRBV19 combines with J gene TRBJ1-1, with D perhaps TRBD1 (6 bases). This CDR3 is built from 17 residues. CDR1 and CDR2 (germline): LNHDA, SQIVND (reference sequence). Deletions cut 1 base from V and 5 bases from J, with 20 bases between. The CDR3 protein is CASSIVIGARGRTEAFF. CDR3 bases: TGTGCCAGTAGTATAGTAATAGGGGCCAGGGGACGGACTGAAGCTTTCTTT.

This chain connects TRBV15 to TRBJ2-7; D unclear. CDR1 is LNHNV and CDR2 is YYDKDF in the germline V gene (reference sequence). There are 17 residues in the CDR3. The V end lost 0 bases, the J end lost 0 bases, and 15 bases lay between the germline ends. The chain's CDR3 is CATSRDGGRLTSYEQYF. The DNA of the CDR3 is TGTGCCACCAGCAGAGACGGTGGTCGACTGACCTCCTACGAGCAGTACTTC.

The CDR3 region is CASSLQYVTYEQYF. The CDR3 region has the DNA TGCGCCAGCAGCTTGCAGTACGTTACCTACGAGCAGTACTTC. The chain carries TRBV5-1 and TRBJ2-7; D remains unclear. CDR3 length equals 14 residues. The V and J ends lost 1 base and 2 bases respectively, with 10 bases between them. Germline lookup yields CDR1 SGHRS and CDR2 YFSETQ.

This rearrangement joins TRBV6-1 to TRBJ1-2; D might be TRBD1 (6 bases). This CDR3 contains 14 residues. The germline V gene encodes CDR1 MNHNS and CDR2 SASEGT. V was shortened by 6 bases and J by 1 base, with 12 bases between the two germline ends. The CDR3 DNA is TGTGCCAGCAGGGTAGGACAGCATAACTATGGCTACACCTTC. Translation gives CASRVGQHNYGYTF.